A single sample gave rise to the 28 T cell receptor beta chains below, sequenced in a study of cytomegalovirus exposure and HLA in healthy donors. Vbeta (60) and Jbeta (13) primers were used in the PCR. Libraries were prepared by immunoSEQ multiplex PCR; TCRdb keeps only in-frame clonotypes and omits some of them. This table holds roughly 120,000 clones, around 9% found once. The specimen was PBMCs. Source of these receptors: a man aged 35 to 55 in good health and CMV-seronegative.

The chain is built from TRBV5-1 and TRBJ2-5, with a possible D match to TRBD2 (6 bases). Trimming removed 3 bases from V and 7 bases from J, with 13 bases in between. CDR3 size: 13 residues. Germline V gene lookup returns CDR1 SGHRS and CDR2 YFSETQ. In DNA, the CDR3 is TGCGCCAGCAGCTCGATAGAGGGAGGGACCCAGTACTTC. This translates into CASSSIEGGTQYF.

This clone has more than one count but fewer than ten. This rearrangement joins TRBV5-1 to TRBJ1-1; 9 positions match TRBD1. The V and J ends lost 4 bases and 5 bases, in that order; junction bases with no gene match: 12. This CDR3 is built from 16 residues. Germline CDR1 is SGHRS and CDR2 is YFSETQ. This CDR3 is CASSPTPGQGGTEAFF. CDR3 sequence (DNA): TGCGCCAGCAGCCCGACACCGGGACAGGGAGGGACTGAAGCTTTCTTT.

This clone was found a few times. CDR3 sequence (DNA): TGTGCCAGCAGCTTCGGGTCCTACGAGCAGTACTTC. Amino acids: CASSFGSYEQYF. V gene TRBV13 combines with J gene TRBJ2-7; no reliable D call. Per germline, CDR1 PRHDT and CDR2 FYEKMQ (reference sequence). The CDR3 covers 12 residues. The V and J ends lost 3 bases and 1 base respectively, with 4 bases between them.

V is TRBV6-1 and J is TRBJ1-6, with 8 bases identical to TRBD1. This CDR3 comprises 14 residues. Germline V lookup: CDR1 MNHNS, CDR2 SASEGT. With V trimmed by 1 base and J by 10 bases, 3 bases remained unmatched. CDR3 loop: CASSEGTGQSPLHF. The CDR3 DNA reads TGTGCCAGCAGTGAAGGGACAGGGCAATCACCCCTCCACTTT.

The sample holds a few counts of this clone. The J gene is TRBJ2-4, the V gene TRBV4-1; tentatively, D is TRBD2 (6 bases). The germline gives CDR1 MGHRA, CDR2 YSYEKL. This CDR3 region has 16 residues. Trimming removed 0 bases at V and 0 bases at J, with 9 bases between. The CDR3 DNA reads as TGCGCCAGCAGCCAAGAAGGGAGGTTAGCCAAAAACATTCAGTACTTC. Amino acids: CASSQEGRLAKNIQYF.

The V and J genes are TRBV19 and TRBJ1-2, with D perhaps TRBD1 (6 bases). This CDR3 is built from 12 residues. V lost 3 bases and J lost 6, with 8 bases in between. Germline V gives CDR1 LNHDA, CDR2 SQIVND (reference sequence). The CDR3 bases are TGTGCCAGTAGTATGGGGACACATGGCTACACCTTC. Encoded protein: CASSMGTHGYTF.

This clone turned up a few times. The chain couples TRBV4-1 to TRBJ2-2, with TRBD1 identical over 12 bases. Germline V gene data show CDR1 as MGHRA and CDR2 as YSYEKL. The CDR3 is 15 residues long. J gave up 7 bases and V 4 bases, and 4 bases lay outside the gene matches. DNA of the CDR3: TGCGCCAGCAGCCTGGGACAGGGGGCTATCGGGGAGCTGTTTTTT. It encodes CASSLGQGAIGELFF.

The genes are TRBV19 and TRBJ2-1; possibly TRBD1 for D (6 bases). The CDR3 is 16 amino acids. Germline V gives CDR1 LNHDA, CDR2 SQIVND (reference sequence). V was shortened by 5 bases and J by 4 bases, with 18 bases between the two germline ends. This CDR3 is CASSGQGHTGYNEQFF. As DNA, the CDR3 is TGTGCCAGTAGTGGTCAGGGGCATACAGGGTACAATGAGCAGTTCTTC.

This clone was seen at least ten times. The chain is built from TRBV5-6 and TRBJ1-4; 7 positions agree with TRBD1. The CDR3 is 13 residues long. V lost 4 bases to trimming and J lost 11 bases; unmatched junction nucleotides: 8. CDR1 and CDR2 (germline): SGHDT, YYEEEE. The CDR3: CASSMTGWGKLFF. As DNA, the CDR3 is TGTGCCAGCAGCATGACAGGGTGGGGGAAACTGTTTTTT.

The chain has TRBV6-1 and TRBJ2-5; 8 bases line up with TRBD1. The CDR3 totals 14 residues. V trimming: 2 bases; J trimming: 3 bases; junction bases outside the gene matches: 2. CDR1 and CDR2 (germline): MNHNS, SASEGT. In nucleotides, the CDR3 is TGTGCCAGCAGTGAACTGACAGGGGAAGAGACCCAGTACTTC. As protein: CASSELTGEETQYF.

This clone showed up just a few times. The rearrangement joins TRBV5-1 to TRBJ1-6; D call uncertain. The CDR3 has 15 amino acids. V dropped 2 bases and J dropped 7 bases, with 13 bases sitting between them. Germline assignment: CDR1 SGHRS and CDR2 YFSETQ. The CDR3 DNA reads as TGCGCCAGCAGCTTCGGCGACTCCATGAATTCACCCCTCCACTTT. Amino acids: CASSFGDSMNSPLHF.

This clone was detected only a few times. The chain recombines TRBV9 with TRBJ1-6; possible D gene TRBD1, 5 bases. CDR1 is SGDLS, CDR2 YYNGEE, per germline. Trimming removed 0 bases from V and 9 bases from J, with 13 bases in between. The CDR3 has 15 amino acids. CDR3 sequence: CASSVEEGLASPLHF. DNA for the CDR3: TGTGCCAGCAGCGTAGAGGAGGGGCTGGCTTCACCCCTCCACTTT.

This clone was observed a handful of times. This chain connects TRBV7-9 to TRBJ1-2, with a tentative D call TRBD1 (5 bases). CDR1 and CDR2 (germline): SEHNR, FQNEAQ (reference sequence). CDR3 length: 14 residues. V lost 4 bases to trimming and J lost 4 bases, with 13 bases between them. The CDR3 sequence: CASSSRGLIYGYTF. As DNA, the CDR3 is TGTGCCAGCAGCTCAAGGGGTCTGATCTATGGCTACACCTTC.

In its sample, this clone was seen a few times. The chain recombines TRBV28 with TRBJ2-5, with 9 bases aligning to TRBD1. The CDR3 has 16 residues. Losses at the gene ends were 3 bases for V and 3 bases for J; bases not matched to a gene: 8. Germline V lookup: CDR1 MDHEN, CDR2 SYDVKM. The CDR3 DNA follows: TGTGCCAGCAGTTTTTGGGACAGGGCCGGGGAAGAGACCCAGTACTTC. Its protein is CASSFWDRAGEETQYF.

V is TRBV10-3 and J is TRBJ1-2; D is unresolved. Trimming pared 3 bases from V and 2 bases from J, leaving 7 bases between. Germline V gives CDR1 ENHRY, CDR2 SYGVKD. This CDR3 has 13 residues. CDR3 residues: CAISETRNYGYTF. The CDR3 DNA is TGTGCCATCAGTGAAACCAGAAACTATGGCTACACCTTC.

The V and J genes are TRBV5-1 and TRBJ2-3, with a weak D call TRBD1 (6 bases). CDR3 size: 13 residues. Germline CDR1 and CDR2: SGHRS and YFSETQ. V shed 2 bases and J shed 6 bases, with 10 bases lying between them. The DNA for the CDR3 is TGCGCCAGCAGCTTACAGGGTTGGGATACGCAGTATTTT. It specifies CASSLQGWDTQYF.

This clone was counted only a few times. J is TRBJ1-3 and V is TRBV6-6, with a tentative D call TRBD1 (5 bases). This CDR3 spans 14 amino acids. In germline, CDR1 is MNHNY, CDR2 SVGAGI (reference sequence). The ends were cut back, 4 bases at V and 0 bases at J, with 7 bases in the middle. The CDR3 loop is CASSSTASGNTIYF. CDR3 bases: TGTGCCAGCAGTTCGACAGCCTCTGGAAACACCATATATTTT.

This clone came up a few times. The chain carries TRBV29-1 and TRBJ2-3; 7 nucleotides agree with TRBD2. V lost 6 bases to trimming and J lost 0 bases; unmatched junction nucleotides: 6. From germline, CDR1 is SQVTM and CDR2 ANQGSEA. This CDR3 is built from 14 residues. CDR3 protein: CSVQSGASTDTQYF. The CDR3 nucleotides read TGCAGCGTCCAAAGCGGGGCTAGCACAGATACGCAGTATTTT.

The chain uses TRBV2 and TRBJ1-5; the D gene is possibly TRBD1 (5 bases). This CDR3 has 17 residues. Germline lookup yields CDR1 SNHLY and CDR2 FYNNEI. V lost 6 bases and J 4 bases, leaving 22 bases between the germline ends. In DNA form, the CDR3 reads TGTGCCAGCAGCCACGTCCGGGCAGGGCTGGGGAATCAGCCCCAGCATTTT. Its protein product is CASSHVRAGLGNQPQHF. The full variable domain, in which reference TRBV2 and TRBJ1-5 provide the parts outside the CDR3, is EPEVTQTPSHQVTQMGQEVILRCVPISNHLYFYWYRQILGQKVEFLVSFYNNEISEKSEIFDDQFSVERPDGSNFTLKIRSTKLEDSAMYFCASSHVRAGLGNQPQHFGDGTRLSIL.

This clone was seen a handful of times. V is TRBV27 and J is TRBJ2-7; TRBD1 matches 7 bases. Germline CDR1 and CDR2: MNHEY and SMNVEV (reference sequence). V was pared by 6 bases and J by 0 bases, with 11 bases of the junction left unmatched. The CDR3 is made up of 16 amino acids. The CDR3 protein is CASRTHRTGYSYEQYF. The CDR3 DNA is TGTGCCAGCAGGACCCACCGGACAGGTTACTCCTACGAGCAGTACTTC.

This chain links TRBV4-3 with TRBJ2-7, with D tentatively TRBD2 (5 bases). CDR3 length equals 15 residues. V was cut by 4 bases and J by 2 bases, with 15 bases left in between. Germline CDR1 LGHNA, CDR2 YSLEER. In DNA, the CDR3 is TGCGCCAGCAGCCCAGGAGTACTAGATACCTACGAGCAGTACTTC. Protein: CASSPGVLDTYEQYF.

This sequence joins TRBV4-1 and TRBJ2-3, with 11 bases fitting TRBD2. The CDR3 has 15 amino acids. Germline assignment: CDR1 MGHRA and CDR2 YSYEKL. V shed 2 bases and J 7 bases; nucleotides not matched to a gene: 5. CDR3 nucleotides: TGCGCCAGCAGCCAAATAGCGGGGGGGCCGAATACGCAGTATTTT. It yields the protein CASSQIAGGPNTQYF.

Only one count was recorded for this clone. V is TRBV4-2 and J is TRBJ2-1; D might be TRBD2 (6 bases). CDR1 LGHNA and CDR2 YNFKEQ come from the germline V gene. This CDR3 is 15 amino acids long. V lost 3 bases and J lost 6, with 15 bases in between. The CDR3 spells CASSHPRGLANEQFF. In nucleotides, the CDR3 is TGTGCCAGCAGCCATCCTCGGGGACTGGCCAATGAGCAGTTCTTC.

This clone was seen a handful of times. This chain joins TRBV5-1 and TRBJ2-3; 7 positions match TRBD2. Looked up from germline, CDR1 is SGHRS and CDR2 is YFSETQ. This CDR3 region has 14 residues. The V gene end was trimmed by 5 bases and the J gene end by 1 base; junction bases not matched to a gene: 4. The CDR3 sequence is CASSYTSGTDTQYF. DNA of the CDR3: TGCGCCAGCAGTTATACTAGCGGCACAGATACGCAGTATTTT.

The chain recombines TRBV9 with TRBJ1-1, with a possible D match to TRBD1 (5 bases). The V and J ends lost 0 bases and 5 bases respectively, with 14 bases between them. Germline assignment: CDR1 SGDLS and CDR2 YYNGEE. This CDR3 comprises 15 residues. In DNA form, the CDR3 reads TGTGCCAGCAGCGTAGCCGAGGGGCGGGGGACTGAAGCTTTCTTT. This sequence encodes CASSVAEGRGTEAFF.

This clone was picked up a small number of times. The V call is TRBV18, the J call TRBJ2-3, with 10 positions matching TRBD2. The CDR3 consists of 16 residues. Germline lookup yields CDR1 KGHSH and CDR2 LQKENI. Trimming cost V 3 bases and J 2 bases; bases outside gene matches: 5. CDR3 in amino acids: CASSPLAGAITDTQYF. The CDR3, as DNA: TGTGCCAGCTCACCTCTAGCGGGGGCCATCACAGATACGCAGTATTTT.

The genes are TRBV6-1 and TRBJ1-1, with TRBD1 as a possible D gene (6 bases). Germline V lookup: CDR1 MNHNS, CDR2 SASEGT. Trimming left V 3 bases short and J 4 bases short, with 9 bases between. This CDR3 has 13 amino acids. CDR3 nucleotide sequence: TGTGCCAGCAGTGACCTAGGGGGCACTGAAGCTTTCTTT. Protein sequence: CASSDLGGTEAFF.

The chain employs TRBV30 and TRBJ1-2; the match to TRBD1 covers 8 bases. Germline V gives CDR1 GTSNPN, CDR2 SVGIG (reference sequence). This CDR3 comprises 11 residues. V was pared by 4 bases and J by 8 bases, with 3 bases of the junction left unmatched. Written as DNA, the CDR3 is TGTGCCTGGAACAGGGGGGGCGGCTACACCTTC. It is translated as CAWNRGGGYTF. The full variable domain, with the rest looked up from reference TRBV30 and TRBJ1-2, is SQTIHQWPATLVQPVGSPLSLECTVEGTSNPNLYWYRQAAGRGLQLLFYSVGIGQISSEVPQNLSASRPQDRQFILSSKKLLLSDSGFYLCAWNRGGGYTFGSGTRLTVV.